The sequence of this T cell receptor beta chain was determined in a study of T cells in Graves' hyperthyroidism and ophthalmopathy. The table lists this clonotype with many counts. The target antigen is unknown. Germline V gene sequence: CDR1 SGHTA, CDR2 FQGNSA. This CDR3 has 12 residues. The V end lost 5 bases, the J end lost 9 bases, and 11 bases lay between the germline ends. Notes on the study in general: Ophthalmopathy was separated from stable hyperthyroidism by a 13 V-J model.

What was amplified from RNA transcripts were TCR beta CDR3 regions. First-round RT-PCR of the TCR CDR3 relied on the HTBI primer set. One entry per CDR3 protein results from TCRdb running MiXCR on the multiplex PCR reads. This sample carries approximately 420,000 distinct CDR3 sequences, roughly 13% of them seen once, and the ten largest clones take 5.3%. The chain couples TRBV7-2 to TRBJ2-1; D is unclear. Specimen: blood. The clonotype originates from a woman aged 18-29 years with Graves' hyperthyroidism. This chain's CDR3 is CASSPRRGEQFF. CDR3 nucleotide sequence: TGTGCCAGCAGCCCGAGACGTGGTGAGCAGTTCTTC.